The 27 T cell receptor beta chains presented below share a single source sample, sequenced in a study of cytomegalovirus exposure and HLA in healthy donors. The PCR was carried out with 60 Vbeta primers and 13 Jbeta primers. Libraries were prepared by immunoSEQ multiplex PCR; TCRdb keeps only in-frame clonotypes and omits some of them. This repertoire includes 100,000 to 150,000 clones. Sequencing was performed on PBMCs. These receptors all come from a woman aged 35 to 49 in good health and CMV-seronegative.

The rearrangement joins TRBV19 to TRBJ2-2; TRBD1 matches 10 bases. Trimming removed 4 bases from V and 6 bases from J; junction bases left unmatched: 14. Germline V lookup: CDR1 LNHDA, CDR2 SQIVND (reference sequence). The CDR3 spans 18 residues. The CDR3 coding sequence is TGTGCCAGTAGTAAGGGGGCTACGGGACAGGGGCCTGCCGGGGAGCTGTTTTTT. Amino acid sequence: CASSKGATGQGPAGELFF.

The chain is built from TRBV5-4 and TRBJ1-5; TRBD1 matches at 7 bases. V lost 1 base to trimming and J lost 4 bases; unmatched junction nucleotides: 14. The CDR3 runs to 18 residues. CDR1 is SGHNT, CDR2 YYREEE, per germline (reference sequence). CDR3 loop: CASSLTYGGGRGNQPQHF. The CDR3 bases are TGTGCCAGCAGCTTGACCTATGGGGGTGGCAGGGGGAATCAGCCCCAGCATTTT.

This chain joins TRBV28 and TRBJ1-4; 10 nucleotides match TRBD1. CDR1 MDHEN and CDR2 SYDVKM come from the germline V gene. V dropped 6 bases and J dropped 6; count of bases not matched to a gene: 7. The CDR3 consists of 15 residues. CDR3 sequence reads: CASRNPGQGHEKLFF. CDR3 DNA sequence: TGTGCCAGCAGAAACCCGGGACAGGGGCATGAAAAACTGTTTTTT.

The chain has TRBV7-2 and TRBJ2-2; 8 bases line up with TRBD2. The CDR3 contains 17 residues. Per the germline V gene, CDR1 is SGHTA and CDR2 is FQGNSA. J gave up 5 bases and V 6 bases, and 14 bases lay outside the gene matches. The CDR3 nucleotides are TGTGCCAGCAGTGGAAATAACGGGGGGGCGGGAACCGGGGAGCTGTTTTTT. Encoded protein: CASSGNNGGAGTGELFF.

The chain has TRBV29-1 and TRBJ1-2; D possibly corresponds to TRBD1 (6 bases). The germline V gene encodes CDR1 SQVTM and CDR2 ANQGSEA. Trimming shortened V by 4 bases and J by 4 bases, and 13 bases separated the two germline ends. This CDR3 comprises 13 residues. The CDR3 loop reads CSVGTDRVYGYTF. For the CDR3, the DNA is TGCAGCGTTGGGACGGACAGAGTCTATGGCTACACCTTC. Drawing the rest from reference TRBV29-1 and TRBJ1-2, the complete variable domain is SAVISQKPSRDICQRGTSLTIQCQVDSQVTMMFWYRQQPGQSLTLIATANQGSEATYESGFVIDKFPISRPNLTFSTLTVSNMSPEDSSIYLCSVGTDRVYGYTFGSGTRLTVV.

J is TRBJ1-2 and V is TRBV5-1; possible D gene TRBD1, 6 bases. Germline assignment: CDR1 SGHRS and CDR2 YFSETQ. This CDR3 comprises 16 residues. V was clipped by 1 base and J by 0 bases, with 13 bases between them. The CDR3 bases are TGCGCCAGCAGCTTGCAGGGGCGAACCCCTAACTATGGCTACACCTTC. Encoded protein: CASSLQGRTPNYGYTF. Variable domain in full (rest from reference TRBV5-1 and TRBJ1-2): KAGVTQTPRYLIKTRGQQVTLSCSPISGHRSVSWYQQTPGQGLQFLFEYFSETQRNKGNFPGRFSGRQFSNSRSEMNVSTLELGDSALYLCASSLQGRTPNYGYTFGSGTRLTVV.

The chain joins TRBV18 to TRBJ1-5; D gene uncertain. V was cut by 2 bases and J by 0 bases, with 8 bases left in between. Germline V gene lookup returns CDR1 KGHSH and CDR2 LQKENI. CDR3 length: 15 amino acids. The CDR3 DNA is TGTGCCAGCTCACCAAACCAGTTTAGCAATCAGCCCCAGCATTTT. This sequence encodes CASSPNQFSNQPQHF.

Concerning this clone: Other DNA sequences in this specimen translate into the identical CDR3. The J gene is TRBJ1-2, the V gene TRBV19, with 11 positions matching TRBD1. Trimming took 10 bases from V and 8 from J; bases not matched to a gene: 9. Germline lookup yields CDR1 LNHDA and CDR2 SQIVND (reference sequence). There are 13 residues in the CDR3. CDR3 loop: CATARTGGDGYTF. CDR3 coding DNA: TGTGCCACAGCGAGGACAGGGGGCGACGGCTACACCTTC.

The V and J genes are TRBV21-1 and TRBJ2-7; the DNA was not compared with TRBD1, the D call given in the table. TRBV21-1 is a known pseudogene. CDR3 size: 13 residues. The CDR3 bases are TGTGCCAGCAGGGGACAGGGGGCTAACGAGCAGTACGTC. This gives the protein CASRGQGANEQYV.

The CDR3 loop reads CASSDDPGSNEQFF. The DNA of the CDR3 is TGTGCCAGCAGTGATGATCCGGGGTCCAATGAGCAGTTCTTC. This chain joins TRBV6-1 and TRBJ2-1; TRBD2 might be the D (5 bases). The CDR3 runs 14 residues. Between the trimmed V and J ends, which lost 3 bases and 6 bases, there was a span of 12 bases. Looked up from germline, CDR1 is MNHNS and CDR2 is SASEGT.

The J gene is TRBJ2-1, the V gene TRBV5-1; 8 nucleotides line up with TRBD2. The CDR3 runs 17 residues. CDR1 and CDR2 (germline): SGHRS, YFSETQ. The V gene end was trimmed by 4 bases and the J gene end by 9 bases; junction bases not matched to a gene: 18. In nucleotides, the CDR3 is TGCGCCAGCAGCCCCGCCGGGGGGGGCGGGTCTACCGGTGAGCAGTTCTTC. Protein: CASSPAGGGGSTGEQFF.

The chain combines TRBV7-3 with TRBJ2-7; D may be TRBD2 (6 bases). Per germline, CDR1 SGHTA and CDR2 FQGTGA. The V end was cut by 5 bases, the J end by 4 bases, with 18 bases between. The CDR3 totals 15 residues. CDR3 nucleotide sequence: TGTGCCAGCAGCCCATCTGGGGGACTTTCGTACGAGCAGTACTTC. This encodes CASSPSGGLSYEQYF.

The CDR3 here is CASSVGRGRPGYTF. The CDR3 region has the DNA TGTGCCAGCAGTGTAGGCAGGGGCAGGCCTGGCTACACCTTC. This chain connects TRBV6-4 to TRBJ1-2; perhaps TRBD1 as D (6 bases). This CDR3 has 14 amino acids. V shed 4 bases and J shed 7 bases, with 16 bases lying between them. In germline, CDR1 is MRHNA, CDR2 SNTAGT.

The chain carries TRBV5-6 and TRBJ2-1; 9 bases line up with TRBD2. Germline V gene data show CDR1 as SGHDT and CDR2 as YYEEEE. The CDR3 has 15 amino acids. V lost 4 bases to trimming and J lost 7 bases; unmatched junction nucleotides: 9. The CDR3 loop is CASSIIAGVGNEQFF. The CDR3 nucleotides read TGTGCCAGCAGCATAATAGCGGGGGTGGGGAATGAGCAGTTCTTC.

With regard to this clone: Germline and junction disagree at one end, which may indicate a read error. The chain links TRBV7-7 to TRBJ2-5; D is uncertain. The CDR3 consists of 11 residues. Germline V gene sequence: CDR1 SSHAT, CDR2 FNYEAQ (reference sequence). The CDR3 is CASSFGETQYF. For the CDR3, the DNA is TGTGCTAGCAGCTTCGGGGAGACCCAGTACTTC.

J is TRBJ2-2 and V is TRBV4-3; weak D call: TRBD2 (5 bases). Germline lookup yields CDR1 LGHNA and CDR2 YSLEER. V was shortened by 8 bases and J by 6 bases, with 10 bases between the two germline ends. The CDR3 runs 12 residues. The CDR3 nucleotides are TGCGCCAGCGCCTCCGGGGCCGGGGAGCTGTTTTTT. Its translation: CASASGAGELFF.

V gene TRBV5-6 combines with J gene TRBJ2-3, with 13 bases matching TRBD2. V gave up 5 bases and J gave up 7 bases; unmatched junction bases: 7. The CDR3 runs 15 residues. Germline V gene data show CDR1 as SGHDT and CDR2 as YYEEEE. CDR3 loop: CASSYLTSGGNTQYF. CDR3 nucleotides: TGTGCCAGCAGTTATTTGACTAGCGGGGGGAATACGCAGTATTTT.

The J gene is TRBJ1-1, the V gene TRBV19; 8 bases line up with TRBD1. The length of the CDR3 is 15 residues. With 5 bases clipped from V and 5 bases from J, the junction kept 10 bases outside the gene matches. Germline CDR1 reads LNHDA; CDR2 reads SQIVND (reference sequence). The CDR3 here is CASSPLTGVGTEAFF. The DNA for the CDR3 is TGTGCCAGTAGTCCACTGACAGGGGTGGGGACTGAAGCTTTCTTT. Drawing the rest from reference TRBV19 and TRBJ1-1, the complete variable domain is DGGITQSPKYLFRKEGQNVTLSCEQNLNHDAMYWYRQDPGQGLRLIYYSQIVNDFQKGDIAEGYSVSREKKESFPLTVTSAQKNPTAFYLCASSPLTGVGTEAFFGQGTRLTVV.

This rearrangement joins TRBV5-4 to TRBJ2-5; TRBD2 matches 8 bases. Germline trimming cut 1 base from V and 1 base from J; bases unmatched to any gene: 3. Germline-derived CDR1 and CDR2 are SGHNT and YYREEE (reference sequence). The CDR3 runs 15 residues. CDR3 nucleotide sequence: TGTGCCAGCAGCTTGAGTGCGGGGGGCCAAGAGACCCAGTACTTC. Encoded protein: CASSLSAGGQETQYF.

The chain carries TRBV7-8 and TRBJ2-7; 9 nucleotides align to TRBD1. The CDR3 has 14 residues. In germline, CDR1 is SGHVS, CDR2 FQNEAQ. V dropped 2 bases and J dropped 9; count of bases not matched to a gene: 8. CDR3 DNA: TGTGCCAGCAGCTTAAGAACAGGGGGCGTAGGGCAGTACTTC. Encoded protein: CASSLRTGGVGQYF.

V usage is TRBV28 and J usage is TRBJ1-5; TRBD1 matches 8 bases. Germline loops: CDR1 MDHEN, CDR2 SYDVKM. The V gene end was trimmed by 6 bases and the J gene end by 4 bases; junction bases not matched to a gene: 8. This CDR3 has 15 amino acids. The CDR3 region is CASSPGDRLNQPQHF. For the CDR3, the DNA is TGTGCCAGCAGCCCCGGGGACAGGCTTAATCAGCCCCAGCATTTT.

The CDR3 loop reads CASSLSPGASYEQYF. As DNA, the CDR3 is TGTGCCAGCAGTTTATCCCCTGGGGCCTCCTACGAGCAGTACTTC. V gene TRBV28 combines with J gene TRBJ2-7; a weak D match, TRBD1 (5 bases). Germline assignment: CDR1 MDHEN and CDR2 SYDVKM. CDR3 length: 15 residues. V was pared by 1 base and J by 0 bases, with 10 bases between.

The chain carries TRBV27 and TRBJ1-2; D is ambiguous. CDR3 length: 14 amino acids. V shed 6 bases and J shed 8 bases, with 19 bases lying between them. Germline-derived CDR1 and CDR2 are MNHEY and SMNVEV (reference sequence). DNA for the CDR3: TGTGCCAGCAGCGCATCGGGTCGGATGGTCGGCTACACCTTC. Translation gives CASSASGRMVGYTF.

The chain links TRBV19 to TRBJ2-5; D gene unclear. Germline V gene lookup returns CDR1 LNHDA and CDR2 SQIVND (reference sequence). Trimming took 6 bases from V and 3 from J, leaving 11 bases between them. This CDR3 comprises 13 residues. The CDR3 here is CASSRSVEETQYF. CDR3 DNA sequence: TGTGCCAGTAGCCGGTCGGTTGAAGAGACCCAGTACTTC.

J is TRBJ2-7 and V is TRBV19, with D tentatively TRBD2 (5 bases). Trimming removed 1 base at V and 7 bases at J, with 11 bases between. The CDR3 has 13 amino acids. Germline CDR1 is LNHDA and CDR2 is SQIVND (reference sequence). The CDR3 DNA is TGTGCCAGTAGTATAGGGGAGAGAAGAGAGCAGTACTTC. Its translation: CASSIGERREQYF.

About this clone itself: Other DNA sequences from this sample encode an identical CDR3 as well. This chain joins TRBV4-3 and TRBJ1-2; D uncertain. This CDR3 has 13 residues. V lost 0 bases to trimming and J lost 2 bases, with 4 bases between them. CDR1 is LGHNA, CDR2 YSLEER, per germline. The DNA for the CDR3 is TGCGCCAGCAGCCAAGACAGAAACTATGGCTACACCTTC. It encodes CASSQDRNYGYTF.

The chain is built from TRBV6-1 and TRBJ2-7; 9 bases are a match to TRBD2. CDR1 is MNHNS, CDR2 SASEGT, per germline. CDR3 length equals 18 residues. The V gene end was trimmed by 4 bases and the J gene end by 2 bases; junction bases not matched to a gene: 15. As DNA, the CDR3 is TGTGCCAGCAGTGTGTTCCCAGCGGGGGGACGCCGAACCTACGAGCAGTACTTC. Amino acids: CASSVFPAGGRRTYEQYF.